The present TCR beta chain was sequenced within a study of blood T cell repertoires in COVID-19. Background on the study: There were acute and convalescent COVID-19 samples, and they came from the United States, Italy and Spain. PBMCs, B-cell-depleted T cells, or T cells were the source of the cDNA or gDNA that made up the material.

J gave up 2 bases and V 5 bases, and 9 bases lay outside the gene matches. The CDR3 covers 16 residues. From germline, CDR1 is KGHSH and CDR2 LQKENI. This clone was seen just once. Authors' methods: From reference gene primer amplification, estimates of nucleated cell counts were derived. The repertoire was sequenced with immunoSEQ multiplex PCR; TCRdb's copy has only in-frame clones and lacks some. V and J calls and clone size are copied from that table; D and trimming were computed from the DNA. The sample carries some 100,000 clones, about 89% recorded once. What was sequenced was peripheral blood. The chain carries TRBV18 and TRBJ1-5, with 7 bases lining up with TRBD1. The TCR comes from a man aged 50 to 60 with acute or convalescent COVID-19. The CDR3 here is CASSSERTGGNQPQHF. The CDR3 nucleotides are TGTGCCAGCTCATCAGAGAGGACAGGAGGCAATCAGCCCCAGCATTTT. Based on the CDR3 plus reference TRBV18 and TRBJ1-5, the full variable domain is NAGVMQNPRHLVRRRGQEARLRCSPMKGHSHVYWYRQLPEEGLKFMVYLQKENIIDESGMPKERFSAEFPKEGPSILRIQQVVRGDSAAYFCASSSERTGGNQPQHFGDGTRLSIL.